This TCR beta chain emerged from a study of shared clonotypes between healthy human individuals. Turning to the study itself: Researchers drew samples from a couple of women and a few men aged 18 to 49. Each donor's CD8 memory used one plate, CD8 naive two, each CD4 subset three. Whole-study findings and limits: Estimated clonotype richness was generally higher in naive than memory subsets.

This CDR3 has 12 amino acids. Looked up from germline, CDR1 is SEHNR and CDR2 is FQNEAQ (reference sequence). V was clipped by 5 bases and J by 7 bases, with 11 bases between them. Original data processing: Junction-only sequences without quality scores came from ImmunoSEQ, so filtering differed. TCRdb's copy holds only in-frame clones and misses some; the assay was immunoSEQ multiplex PCR. V and J calls and clone size come straight from that table; D and trimming were deduced from the DNA. The sample carries 650,000 to 750,000 clones, 60% to 80% recorded once. This clone was counted between two and nine times. Its antigen remains unidentified.

The TCR comes from a woman between 25 and 40 years old in good health. The sequencing sample was made of memory CD4+ T cells sorted from blood. Subset meaning: CD45RA-negative fraction. The chain couples TRBV7-9 to TRBJ1-2, with D maybe TRBD1 (5 bases). The DNA for the CDR3 is TGTGCCAGCAGCAGGGGTTTCGGTGGCTACACCTTC. Translated, it gives CASSRGFGGYTF.